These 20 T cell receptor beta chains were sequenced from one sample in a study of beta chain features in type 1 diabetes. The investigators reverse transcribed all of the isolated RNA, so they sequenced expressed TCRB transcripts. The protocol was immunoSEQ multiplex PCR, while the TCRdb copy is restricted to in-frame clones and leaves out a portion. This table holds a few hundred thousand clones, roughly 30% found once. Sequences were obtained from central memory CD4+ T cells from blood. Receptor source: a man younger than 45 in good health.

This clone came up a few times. CDR3 in amino acids: CAWREPGQIFEKLFF. The CDR3 DNA is TGTGCCTGGAGAGAACCGGGACAGATTTTTGAAAAACTGTTTTTT. The V call is TRBV30, the J call TRBJ1-4, with TRBD1 matching 7 bases. Germline V gives CDR1 GTSNPN, CDR2 SVGIG (reference sequence). V shed 3 bases, J shed 7 bases, and the junction held 11 bases outside the gene matches. The CDR3 sequence is 15 residues long. Based on the CDR3 plus reference TRBV30 and TRBJ1-4, the full variable domain is SQTIHQWPATLVQPVGSPLSLECTVEGTSNPNLYWYRQAAGRGLQLLFYSVGIGQISSEVPQNLSASRPQDRQFILSSKKLLLSDSGFYLCAWREPGQIFEKLFFGSGTQLSVL.

As DNA, the CDR3 is TGTGCCAGCAGCTTCCGCACAGAGATGGGACAAGTCCACGAGCAGTACTTC. Amino acid sequence: CASSFRTEMGQVHEQYF. V and J are TRBV11-2 and TRBJ2-7; TRBD1 is a possible D gene (6 bases). Trimming removed 3 bases from V and 5 bases from J, with 23 bases in between. This CDR3 has 17 amino acids. Germline V gene data show CDR1 as SGHAT and CDR2 as FQNNGV. The full variable domain, with the rest looked up from reference TRBV11-2 and TRBJ2-7, is EAGVAQSPRYKIIEKRQSVAFWCNPISGHATLYWYQQILGQGPKLLIQFQNNGVVDDSQLPKDRFSAERLKGVDSTLKIQPAKLEDSAVYLCASSFRTEMGQVHEQYFGPGTRLTVT.

DNA of the CDR3: TGCAGCGTTGAAGGGGGGAAGGTCACAGATACGCAGTATTTT. Protein product: CSVEGGKVTDTQYF. V usage is TRBV29-1 and J usage is TRBJ2-3; the D call may be TRBD1 or TRBD2 (5 bases each). V was pared by 1 base and J by 2 bases, with 10 bases between. Germline CDR1 reads SQVTM; CDR2 reads ANQGSEA. The CDR3 has 14 amino acids.

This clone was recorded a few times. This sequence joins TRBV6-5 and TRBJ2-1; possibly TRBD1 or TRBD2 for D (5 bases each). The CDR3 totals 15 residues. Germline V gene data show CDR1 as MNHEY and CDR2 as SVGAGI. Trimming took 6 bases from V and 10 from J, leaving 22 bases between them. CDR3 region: CASSRSGTASEEQFF. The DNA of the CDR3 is TGTGCCAGCAGCAGATCCGGGACCGCTTCGGAAGAGCAGTTCTTC.

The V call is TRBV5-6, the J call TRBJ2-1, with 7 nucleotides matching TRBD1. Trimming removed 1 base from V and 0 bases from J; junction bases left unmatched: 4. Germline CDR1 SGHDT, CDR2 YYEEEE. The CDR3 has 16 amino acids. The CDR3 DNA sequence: TGTGCCAGCAGCTTGTTTGACAGGGTCTCCTACAATGAGCAGTTCTTC. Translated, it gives CASSLFDRVSYNEQFF. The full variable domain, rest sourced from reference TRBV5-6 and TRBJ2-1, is DAGVTQSPTHLIKTRGQQVTLRCSPKSGHDTVSWYQQALGQGPQFIFQYYEEEERQRGNFPDRFSGHQFPNYSSELNVNALLLGDSALYLCASSLFDRVSYNEQFFGPGTRLTVL.

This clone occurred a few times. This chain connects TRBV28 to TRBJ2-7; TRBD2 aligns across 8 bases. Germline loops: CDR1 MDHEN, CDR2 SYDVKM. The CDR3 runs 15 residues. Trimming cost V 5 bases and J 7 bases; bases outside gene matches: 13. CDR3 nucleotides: TGTGCCAGCAGTAGGCATCATTCCGGGACTAGAGAGCAGTACTTC. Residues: CASSRHHSGTREQYF.

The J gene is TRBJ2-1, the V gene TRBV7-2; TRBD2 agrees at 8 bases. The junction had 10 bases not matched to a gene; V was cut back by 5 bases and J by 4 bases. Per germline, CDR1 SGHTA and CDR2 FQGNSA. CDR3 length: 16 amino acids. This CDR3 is CASSTPPGGAYNEQFF. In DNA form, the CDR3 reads TGTGCCAGCAGCACCCCGCCCGGGGGGGCTTACAATGAGCAGTTCTTC.

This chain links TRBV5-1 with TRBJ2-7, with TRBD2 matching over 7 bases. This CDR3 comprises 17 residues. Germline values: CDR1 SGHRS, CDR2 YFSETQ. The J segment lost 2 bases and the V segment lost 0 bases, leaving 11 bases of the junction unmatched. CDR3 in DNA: TGCGCCAGCAGCTTGGTATTAAGCGGGGCGAGTGCCTACGAGCAGTACTTC. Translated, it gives CASSLVLSGASAYEQYF.

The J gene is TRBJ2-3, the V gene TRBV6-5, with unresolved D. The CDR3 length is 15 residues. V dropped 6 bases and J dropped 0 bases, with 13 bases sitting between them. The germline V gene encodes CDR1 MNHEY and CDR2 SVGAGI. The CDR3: CASRPTPTSTDTQYF. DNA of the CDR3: TGTGCCAGCAGACCGACCCCTACTAGCACAGATACGCAGTATTTT.

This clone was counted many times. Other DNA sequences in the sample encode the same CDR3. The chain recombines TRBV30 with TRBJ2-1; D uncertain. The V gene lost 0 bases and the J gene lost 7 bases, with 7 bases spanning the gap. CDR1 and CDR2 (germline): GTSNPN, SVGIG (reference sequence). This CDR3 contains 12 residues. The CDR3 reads CAWSVIHNEQFF. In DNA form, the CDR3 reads TGTGCCTGGAGTGTAATCCATAATGAGCAGTTCTTC.

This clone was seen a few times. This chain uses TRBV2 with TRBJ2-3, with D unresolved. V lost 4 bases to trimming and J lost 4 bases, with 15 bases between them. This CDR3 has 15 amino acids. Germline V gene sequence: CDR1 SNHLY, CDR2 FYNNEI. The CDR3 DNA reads TGTGCCAGCAGTGCGACGGGCCTACCCCCAGATACGCAGTATTTT. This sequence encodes CASSATGLPPDTQYF.

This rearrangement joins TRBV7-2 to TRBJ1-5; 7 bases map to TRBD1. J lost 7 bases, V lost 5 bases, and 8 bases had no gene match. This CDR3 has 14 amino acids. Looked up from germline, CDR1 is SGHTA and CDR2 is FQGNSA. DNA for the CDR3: TGTGCCAGCAGCCCCGACAGGGTAGACCAGCCCCAGCATTTT. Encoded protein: CASSPDRVDQPQHF.

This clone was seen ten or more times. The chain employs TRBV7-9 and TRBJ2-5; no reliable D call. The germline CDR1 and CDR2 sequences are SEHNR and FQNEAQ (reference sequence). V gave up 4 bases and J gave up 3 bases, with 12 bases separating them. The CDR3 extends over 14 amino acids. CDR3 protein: CASSSWTQKETQYF. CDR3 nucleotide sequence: TGTGCCAGCAGCTCCTGGACCCAGAAAGAGACCCAGTACTTC.

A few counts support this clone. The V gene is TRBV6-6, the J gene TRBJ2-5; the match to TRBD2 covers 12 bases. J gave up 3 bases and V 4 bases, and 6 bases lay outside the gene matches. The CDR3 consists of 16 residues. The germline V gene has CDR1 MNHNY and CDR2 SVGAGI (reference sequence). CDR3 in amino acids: CASSSTLAGGKETQYF. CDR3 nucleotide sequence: TGTGCCAGCAGTTCCACTCTAGCGGGAGGGAAAGAGACCCAGTACTTC.

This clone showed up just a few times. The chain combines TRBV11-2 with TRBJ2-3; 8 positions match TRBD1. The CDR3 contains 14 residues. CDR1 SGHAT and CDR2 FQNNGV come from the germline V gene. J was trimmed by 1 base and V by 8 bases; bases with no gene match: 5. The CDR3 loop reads CASYRGTGTDTQYF. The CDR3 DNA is TGTGCCAGCTACAGGGGGACGGGCACAGATACGCAGTATTTT.

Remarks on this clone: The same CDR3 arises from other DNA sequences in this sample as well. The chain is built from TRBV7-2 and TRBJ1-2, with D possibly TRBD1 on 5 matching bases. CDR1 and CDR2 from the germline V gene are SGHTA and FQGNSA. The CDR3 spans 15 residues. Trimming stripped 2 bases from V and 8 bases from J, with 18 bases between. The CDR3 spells CASSLQRGSGGGYTF. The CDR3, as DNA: TGTGCCAGCAGCTTACAACGGGGATCCGGGGGGGGCTACACCTTC.

CDR3 residues: CASSLNRNQETQYF. CDR3 nucleotide sequence: TGTGCCAGCAGCTTAAACAGGAACCAAGAGACCCAGTACTTC. The chain employs TRBV7-2 and TRBJ2-5; TRBD1 might be the D (5 bases). Germline lookup yields CDR1 SGHTA and CDR2 FQGNSA. The CDR3 has 14 amino acids. The germline V and J ends were trimmed by 2 bases and 0 bases, with 7 bases remaining between them. Supplemented by reference TRBV7-2 and TRBJ2-5, the full variable domain reads GAGVSQSPSNKVTEKGKDVELRCDPISGHTALYWYRQSLGQGLEFLIYFQGNSAPDKSGLPSDRFSAERTGGSVSTLTIQRTQQEDSAVYLCASSLNRNQETQYFGPGTRLLVL.

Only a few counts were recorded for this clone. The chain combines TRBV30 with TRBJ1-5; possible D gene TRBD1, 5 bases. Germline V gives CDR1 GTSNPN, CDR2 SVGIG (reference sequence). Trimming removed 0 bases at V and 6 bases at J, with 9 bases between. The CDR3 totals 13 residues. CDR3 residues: CAWSVGEAQPQHF. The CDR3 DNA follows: TGTGCCTGGAGTGTGGGGGAGGCTCAGCCCCAGCATTTT.

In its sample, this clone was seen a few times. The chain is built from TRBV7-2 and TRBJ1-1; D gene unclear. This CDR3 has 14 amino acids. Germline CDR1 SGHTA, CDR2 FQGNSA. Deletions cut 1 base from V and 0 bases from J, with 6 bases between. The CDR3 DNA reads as TGTGCCAGCAGCTTAGATCCAGTGAACACTGAAGCTTTCTTT. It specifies CASSLDPVNTEAFF.

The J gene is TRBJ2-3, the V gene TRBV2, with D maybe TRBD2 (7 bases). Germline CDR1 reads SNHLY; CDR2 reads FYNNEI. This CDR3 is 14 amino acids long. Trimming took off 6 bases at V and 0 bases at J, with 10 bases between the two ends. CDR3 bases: TGTGCCAGCAGGGGAGGGGGGAGCACAGATACGCAGTATTTT. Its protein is CASRGGGSTDTQYF.